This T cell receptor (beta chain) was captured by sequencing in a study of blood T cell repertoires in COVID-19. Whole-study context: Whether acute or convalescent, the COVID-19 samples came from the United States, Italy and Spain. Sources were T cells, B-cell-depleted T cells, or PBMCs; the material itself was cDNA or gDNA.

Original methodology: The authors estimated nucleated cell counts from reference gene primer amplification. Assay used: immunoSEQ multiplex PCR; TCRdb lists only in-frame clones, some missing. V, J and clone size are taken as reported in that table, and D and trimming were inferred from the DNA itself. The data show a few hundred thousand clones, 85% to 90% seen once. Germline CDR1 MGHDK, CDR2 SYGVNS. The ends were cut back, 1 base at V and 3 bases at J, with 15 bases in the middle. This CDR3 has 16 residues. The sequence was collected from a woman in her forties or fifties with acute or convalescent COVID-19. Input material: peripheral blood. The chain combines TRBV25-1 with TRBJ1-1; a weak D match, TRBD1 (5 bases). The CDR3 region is CASSESPRQRHTEAFF. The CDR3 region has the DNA TGTGCCAGCAGTGAATCTCCGAGACAGAGACACACTGAAGCTTTCTTT.